The source of this TCR beta chain is a study of T cells after somatic rescue of genetic block. Libraries were prepared by immunoSEQ multiplex PCR; TCRdb keeps only in-frame clonotypes and omits some of them. The table includes about 10,000 clones, 70% to 75% detected once. This clone was counted only a few times. The ends were cut back, 3 bases at V and 10 bases at J, with 19 bases in the middle. The CDR3 covers 15 residues. The germline V gene has CDR1 GTSNPN and CDR2 SVGIG (reference sequence). This TCR derives from a boy aged 5-17 years. Sequencing was performed on peripheral blood mononuclear cells (PBMCs). The rearrangement links TRBV30 to TRBJ1-6, with D maybe TRBD1 (6 bases). The CDR3 DNA is TGTGCCTGGAGACCCCCACAGGGTAGGGACTCACCCCTCCACTTT. This encodes CAWRPPQGRDSPLHF.